This T cell receptor beta chain was captured by sequencing in a study of a mutant IDH1 vaccine in newly diagnosed glioma. Study information: Beforehand, treatment had been radiotherapy, temozolomide, or both; the majority received both.

This table comes from immunoSEQ multiplex PCR, and its TCRdb copy is limited to in-frame clones, with some not included. The sample shows about 70,000 clones, 65% to 85% of them seen only once. Time point in this sample: baseline, week 1 (first vaccination visit). This sample's treatment: pre-vaccination baseline after standard-of-care therapy. Worth noting for this clone: Its antigen remains unidentified.

Per germline, CDR1 SGHRS and CDR2 YFSETQ. The trim removed 3 bases at V and 4 bases at J, leaving 2 bases unmatched. The CDR3 is 14 amino acids. The study's findings and limits: Induction of immune responses by the vaccine occurred in just under 95% of patients.

This chain uses TRBV5-1 with TRBJ1-3, with 9 nucleotides matching TRBD1. The clonotype originates from a woman under 30 with glioma. Some clones in this sample may be carry-over from other donors' samples. This sample comprised peripheral blood mononuclear cells (PBMCs), obtained from a glioma patient treated with radiotherapy, temozolomide or both. The CDR3 reads CASSSDRGGNTIYF. The CDR3 DNA reads TGCGCCAGCAGCTCGGACAGGGGAGGAAACACCATATATTTT.